One T cell receptor beta chain is described in this entry. What it binds is not known. V lost 4 bases and J lost 3, with 18 bases in between. This CDR3 contains 16 residues. Germline loops: CDR1 MDHEN, CDR2 SYDVKM. The sample belongs to a study of T cell responses to AZD1222 COVID-19 vaccine. Whole-study context: Doses given second, at about 4 or about 12 weeks, were pooled. Regarding the study as a whole: No repertoire was sampled before or during the peak T cell response, only after it.

The assay was immunoSEQ multiplex PCR, and TCRdb's table has in-frame clones only and misses some. The data show about 55,000 clones, with approximately 88% seen just once and 25% to 30% held by the top ten. This specimen consisted of peripheral blood, obtained on day 0 of AZD1222 vaccination. This sequence joins TRBV28 and TRBJ1-2; weak D call: TRBD1 (6 bases). The receptor was derived from an adult in good health. CDR3 region: CASSSRTVGGDYGYTF. The CDR3 region has the DNA TGTGCCAGCAGTTCGCGGACAGTTGGGGGAGACTATGGCTACACCTTC.